A few counts support the clone carrying this T cell receptor (beta chain). Semi-nested PCR with Nested Universal Primer A followed constant-region reverse priming of full-length variable regions. From the 5' RACE reads, TCRdb called clonotypes with MiXCR, one entry per CDR3 protein. The sample shows about 40,000 distinct CDR3 sequences, 18% of them seen only once. Trimming cost V 1 base and J 1 base, with 13 bases left between them. The CDR3 consists of 16 residues. Germline CDR1 reads SGHNT; CDR2 reads YYREEE (reference sequence). The chain combines TRBV5-4 with TRBJ2-3, with D possibly TRBD2 on 6 matching bases. The receptor was derived from a female donor with breast cancer. The sample taken for sequencing was naive CD4+ T cells sorted from a lymph node. Subset specified: naive CD4+ T cells, CD4+CD45RA+CD25-. The CDR3 DNA reads as TGTGCCAGCAGCTTGAAACGGAGCGGGCGCACAGATACGCAGTATTTT. Translation gives CASSLKRSGRTDTQYF.